The source of this TCR beta chain is a study of blood T cell repertoires in COVID-19. Study context: COVID-19 samples collected from the United States, Italy and Spain covered acute and convalescent phases. Sources were T cells, B-cell-depleted T cells, or PBMCs; the material itself was cDNA or gDNA.

This CDR3 region has 16 residues. Germline CDR1 reads SQVTM; CDR2 reads ANQGSEA. The V and J ends lost 3 bases and 6 bases, in that order; junction bases with no gene match: 16. Under the authors' procedure: The assay estimated nucleated cells by amplifying reference gene primers. The data were produced by immunoSEQ multiplex PCR, yet TCRdb's version contains in-frame clones alone and is incomplete. V and J calls and clone size come straight from that table; D and trimming were deduced from the DNA. The repertoire includes 240,000 or so clones, roughly 85% of them detected once, and 3.4% sits in the top ten.

V usage is TRBV29-1 and J usage is TRBJ1-2; 7 positions agree with TRBD1. Sequencing was done on a sample of peripheral blood. This TCR derives from a woman younger than 35 with acute or convalescent COVID-19. The CDR3 spells CSVDLTLWDSIDGYTF. In nucleotides, the CDR3 is TGCAGCGTTGATCTCACCCTGTGGGACAGTATTGATGGCTACACCTTC.